Listed below are T cell receptor beta chains from one sample, sequenced in a study of OX40 agonist ivuxolimab in advanced cancers. Measured with immunoSEQ multiplex PCR; TCRdb has only the in-frame clones, and not every one. The sample carries tens of thousands of clones, about 81% recorded once. The specimen was CD4+ or CD8+ T cells sorted from blood, collected in a trial of the OX40 agonist ivuxolimab. These TCRs come from an adult with an advanced solid tumor such as melanoma, head and neck, liver or kidney cancer. The CDR3 runs from the conserved cysteine through the conserved F or W. D genes are given only for firm matches. Clone size, where shown, is once, few, many, or a class for clones that have expanded.

D,V,J,size,DNA,CDR3
TRBD1,TRBV5-4,TRBJ2-7,.,TGTGCCAGCAGCCCCCGAAGACAGGGGGCTTACTCCGAGCAGTACTTC,CASSPRRQGAYSEQYF
TRBD2,TRBV10-1,TRBJ2-7,.,TGCGCCAGCAGCCCTAGCGGGGTGAGAAGCGAGCAGTACTTC,CASSPSGVRSEQYF
TRBD1,TRBV19,TRBJ2-7,.,TGTGCCAGTAGCCGAACAGGGGGTGGTTCCTACGAGCAGTACTTC,CASSRTGGGSYEQYF
.,TRBV18,TRBJ2-2,.,TGTGCCAGCTCACCAATCCTAGCAGGCACCGGGGAGCTGTTTTTT,CASSPILAGTGELFF
.,TRBV6-1,TRBJ1-5,once,TGTGCCAGCAGTGACAATCAGCCCCAGCATTTT,CASSDNQPQHF
.,TRBV5-1,TRBJ1-2,once,TGCGCCAGCAGCATCGGGACGGCTCCCAACTATGGCTACACCTTC,CASSIGTAPNYGYTF
.,TRBV10-3,TRBJ2-3,few,TGTGCCATCAGTGGAGTTAAGGAGCAAATGACGCAGTATTTT,CAISGVKEQMTQYF
.,TRBV6-4,TRBJ1-1,.,TGTGCCAGCAGTGAAAGTCCCGGGACCAAAGCTTTCTTT,CASSESPGTKAFF
TRBD1,TRBV4-1,TRBJ2-1,.,TGCGCCAGCAGCCCGAAGACAGGGGCGCTACGCTACAATGAGCAGTTCTTC,CASSPKTGALRYNEQFF
TRBD1,TRBV27,TRBJ2-7,once,TGTGCCAGCAGTTTATTAATGACTGGGGACAGGTCCTACGAGCAGTACTTC,CASSLLMTGDRSYEQYF
TRBD1,TRBV5-1,TRBJ2-7,medium-sized,TGCGCCAGCAGCTTGGCACCGGGACAGGGCTCCTACGAGCAGTACTTC,CASSLAPGQGSYEQYF
.,TRBV2,TRBJ1-2,.,TGTGCCAGCAGTGAAGCCGTTAATAACTATGGCTACACCTTC,CASSEAVNNYGYTF
.,TRBV7-9,TRBJ2-7,.,TGTGCCAGCAGCTTAGTCCCCTACGAGCAGTACTTC,CASSLVPYEQYF
.,TRBV4-2,TRBJ2-7,few,TGTGCCAGCAGCCAAGTAACCGGGGAGACCTACGAGCAGTACTTC,CASSQVTGETYEQYF
TRBD2,TRBV28,TRBJ2-7,.,TGTGCCAGCCGCATGGGGGGGAGCTCCTACGAGCAGTACTTC,CASRMGGSSYEQYF
.,TRBV2,TRBJ2-7,.,TGTGCCAGCCGGGACGATGCCTACGAGCAGTACTTC,CASRDDAYEQYF
TRBD1,TRBV5-6,TRBJ1-4,.,TGTGCCAGCAGTTCCGGGACAGGGGTCAGCAATGAAAAACTGTTTTTT,CASSSGTGVSNEKLFF
TRBD1,TRBV19,TRBJ2-2,.,TGTGCCAGTAGTATACGCCTGGGACAGCCGAGCACCGGGGAGCTGTTTTTT,CASSIRLGQPSTGELFF
TRBD1,TRBV2,TRBJ1-5,.,TGTGCCAGCAGTGAGACAGGGAGTCGCAATCAGCCCCAGCATTTT,CASSETGSRNQPQHF
.,TRBV7-2,TRBJ2-2,.,TGTGCCAGCAGCTTCTTCGGCAGGAGGGCCGGGGAGCTGTTTTTT,CASSFFGRRAGELFF
.,TRBV7-9,TRBJ2-5,few,TGTGCCAGCAGCCCCGGACCCGCGGGGGAGACCCAGTACTTC,CASSPGPAGETQYF
.,TRBV19,TRBJ1-6,.,TGTGCCAGTGGGGACTCTTTTAATTCACCCCTCCACTTT,CASGDSFNSPLHF
.,TRBV10-1,TRBJ1-1,.,TGCGCCAGCGGGGAGGAGGTCGGTGAAGCTTTCTTT,CASGEEVGEAFF
TRBD2,TRBV5-1,TRBJ2-1,once,TGCGCCAGCAGCTGGGGGACTAGAGCTCTCTACAATGAGCAGTTCTTC,CASSWGTRALYNEQFF
.,TRBV9,TRBJ2-6,few,TGTGCCAGCAGAAGAGGGGATTCAGGGGCCAACGTCCTGACTTTC,CASRRGDSGANVLTF
.,TRBV5-1,TRBJ1-2,.,TGCGCCAGCAGCTTGGAAGGACAGATCTATGGCTACACCTTC,CASSLEGQIYGYTF
TRBD2,TRBV6-1,TRBJ2-1,few,TGTGCCAGCAGTGGGGGGACTAGCGGGGGACGTAATGAGCAGTTCTTC,CASSGGTSGGRNEQFF
TRBD1,TRBV15,TRBJ1-1,few,TGTGCCACCAGCAGAGGACAGGGACTCATGAACACTGAAGCTTTCTTT,CATSRGQGLMNTEAFF
TRBD1,TRBV5-1,TRBJ2-3,.,TGCGCCAGCAGCTTGATGGGACAGGCCCTAGATACGCAGTATTTT,CASSLMGQALDTQYF
.,TRBV7-3,TRBJ2-3,.,TGTGCCAGCAGCTTTCTTTGCGAGTTT,CASSFLCEF
.,TRBV10-3,TRBJ2-7,.,TGTGCCATCAGTGAGCCGACTAATATGCGGTCCTACGAGCAGTACTTC,CAISEPTNMRSYEQYF
.,TRBV4-1,TRBJ1-5,few,TGCGCCAGCAGCCAAGATCTTAACGTTTACAATCAGCCCCAGCATTTT,CASSQDLNVYNQPQHF
.,TRBV7-2,TRBJ2-2,once,TGTGCCAGCAGCTTCCAGGGTGGTGGCACCGGGGAGCTGTTTTTT,CASSFQGGGTGELFF
.,TRBV28,TRBJ2-7,once,TGTGCCAGCAGTTTTGGCCTAGCTGTCAACGAGCAGTACTTC,CASSFGLAVNEQYF
TRBD2,TRBV6-4,TRBJ2-3,.,TGTGCCAGCCCAAGCCCCTTAGCGGGGGGGGGCACAGATACGCAGTATTTT,CASPSPLAGGGTDTQYF
TRBD1,TRBV5-1,TRBJ1-2,.,TGCGCCAGCAGCCCGGACAGGGGGCTCGACTATGGCTACACCTTC,CASSPDRGLDYGYTF
.,TRBV7-9,TRBJ2-5,.,TGTGCCAGCAGCTCCCCAACGGCGACAGGGAGGGAGACCCAGTACTTC,CASSSPTATGRETQYF
TRBD2,TRBV5-1,TRBJ2-4,.,TGCGCCAGCAGTCCAGCCGGGGGGGACATTCAGTACTTC,CASSPAGGDIQYF